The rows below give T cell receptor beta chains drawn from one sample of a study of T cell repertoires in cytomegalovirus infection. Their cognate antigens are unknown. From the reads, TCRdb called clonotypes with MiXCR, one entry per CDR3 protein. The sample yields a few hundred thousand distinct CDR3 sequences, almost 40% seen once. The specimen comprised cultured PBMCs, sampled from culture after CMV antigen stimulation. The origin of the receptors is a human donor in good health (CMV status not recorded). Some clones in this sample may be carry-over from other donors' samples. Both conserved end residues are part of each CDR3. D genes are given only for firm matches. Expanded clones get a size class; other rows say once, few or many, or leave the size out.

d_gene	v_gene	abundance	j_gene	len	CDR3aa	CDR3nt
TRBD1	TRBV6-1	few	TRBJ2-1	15	CASSRTGANYNEQFF	TGTGCCAGCAGTCGAACAGGGGCGAACTACAATGAGCAGTTCTTC
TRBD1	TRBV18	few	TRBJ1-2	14	CASSHRTGSDGYTF	TGTGCCAGCTCACATCGGACAGGGAGCGATGGCTACACCTTC
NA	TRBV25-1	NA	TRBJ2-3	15	CASSAFRGRTDTQYF	TGTGCCAGCAGTGCCTTCAGGGGACGCACAGATACGCAGTATTTT
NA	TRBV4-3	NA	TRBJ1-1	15	CASSQEEGGNTEAFF	TGCGCCAGCAGCCAAGAAGAGGGGGGAAACACTGAAGCTTTCTTT
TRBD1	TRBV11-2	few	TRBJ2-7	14	CASSSLGTAYEQYF	TGTGCCAGCAGTTCCCTTGGGACAGCTTACGAGCAGTACTTC
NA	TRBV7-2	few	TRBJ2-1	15	CASSPELAWNNEQFF	TGTGCCAGCAGCCCCGAGCTGGCTTGGAACAATGAGCAGTTCTTC
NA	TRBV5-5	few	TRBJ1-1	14	CASSSRNGNTEAFF	TGTGCCAGCAGCAGTAGGAACGGGAACACTGAAGCTTTCTTT
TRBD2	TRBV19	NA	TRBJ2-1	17	CASSPRLAGATYNEQFF	TGTGCCAGTAGCCCGCGCCTAGCGGGGGCCACCTACAATGAGCAGTTCTTC
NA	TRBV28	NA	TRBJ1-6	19	CASSEISSRGLSYNSPLHF	TGTGCCAGCAGCGAAATCTCATCCAGGGGTCTATCCTATAATTCACCCCTCCACTTT
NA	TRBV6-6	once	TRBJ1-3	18	CASKGAPKNASSGNTIYF	TGTGCCAGCAAAGGGGCCCCGAAAAATGCCAGCTCTGGAAACACCATATATTTT
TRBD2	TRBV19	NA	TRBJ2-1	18	CASSGIPGLAGVGDEQFF	TGTGCCAGTAGTGGAATACCGGGACTAGCGGGAGTAGGGGACGAGCAGTTCTTC
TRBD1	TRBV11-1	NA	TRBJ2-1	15	CASSSGTGGYNEQFF	TGTGCCAGCAGTTCCGGGACAGGGGGGTACAATGAGCAGTTCTTC
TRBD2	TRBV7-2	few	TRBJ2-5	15	CASSPVSGGKETQYF	TGTGCCAGCAGCCCAGTTAGCGGGGGCAAAGAGACCCAGTACTTC
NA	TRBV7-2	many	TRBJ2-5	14	CASTPGPGRETQYF	TGTGCCAGCACCCCCGGCCCGGGGCGAGAGACCCAGTACTTC
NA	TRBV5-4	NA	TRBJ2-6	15	CASSLFWSGANVLTF	TGTGCCAGCAGCTTGTTCTGGTCTGGGGCCAACGTCCTGACTTTC
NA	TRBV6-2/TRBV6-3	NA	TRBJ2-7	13	CARSYSSLYEQYF	TGTGCCCGCAGTTACTCTTCCCTCTACGAGCAGTACTTC